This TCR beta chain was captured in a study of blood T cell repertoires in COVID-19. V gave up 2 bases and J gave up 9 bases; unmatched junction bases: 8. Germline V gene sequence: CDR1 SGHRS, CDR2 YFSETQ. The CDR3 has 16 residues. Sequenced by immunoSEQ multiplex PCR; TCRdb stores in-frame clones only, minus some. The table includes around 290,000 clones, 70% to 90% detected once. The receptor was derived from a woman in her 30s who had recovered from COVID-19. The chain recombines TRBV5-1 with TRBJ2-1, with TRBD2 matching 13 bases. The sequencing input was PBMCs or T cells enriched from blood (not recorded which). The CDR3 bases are TGCGCCAGCAGCTTCAAACTAGCGGGAGGGTTGGGTGAGCAGTTCTTC. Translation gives CASSFKLAGGLGEQFF.